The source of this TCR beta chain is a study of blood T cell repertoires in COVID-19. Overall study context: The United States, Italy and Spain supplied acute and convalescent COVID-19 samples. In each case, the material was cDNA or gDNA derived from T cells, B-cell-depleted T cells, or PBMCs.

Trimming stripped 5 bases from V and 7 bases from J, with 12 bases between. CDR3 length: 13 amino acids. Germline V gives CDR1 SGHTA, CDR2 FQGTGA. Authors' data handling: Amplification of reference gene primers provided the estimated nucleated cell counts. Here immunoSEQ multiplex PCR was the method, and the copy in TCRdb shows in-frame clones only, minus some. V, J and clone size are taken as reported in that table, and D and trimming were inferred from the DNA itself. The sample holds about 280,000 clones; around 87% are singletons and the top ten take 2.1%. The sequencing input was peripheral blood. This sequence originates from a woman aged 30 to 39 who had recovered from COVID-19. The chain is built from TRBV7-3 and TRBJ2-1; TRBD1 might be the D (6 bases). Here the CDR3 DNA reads TGTGCCAGCAGCCCCGGGACACTTAATGAGCAGTTCTTC. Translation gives CASSPGTLNEQFF.